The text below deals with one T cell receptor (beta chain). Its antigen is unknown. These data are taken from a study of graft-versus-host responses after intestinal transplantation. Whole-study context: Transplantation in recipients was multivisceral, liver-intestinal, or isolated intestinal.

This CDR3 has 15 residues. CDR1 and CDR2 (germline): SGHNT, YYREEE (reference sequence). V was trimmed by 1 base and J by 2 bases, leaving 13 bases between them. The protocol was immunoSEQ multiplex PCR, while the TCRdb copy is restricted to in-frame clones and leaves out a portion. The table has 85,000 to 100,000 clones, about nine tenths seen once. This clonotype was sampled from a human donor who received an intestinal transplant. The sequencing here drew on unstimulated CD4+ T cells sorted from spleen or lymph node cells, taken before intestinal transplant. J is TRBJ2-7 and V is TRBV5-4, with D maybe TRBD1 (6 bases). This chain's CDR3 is CASSLSLGTPYEQYF. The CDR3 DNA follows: TGTGCCAGCAGCTTGTCGCTTGGGACACCCTACGAGCAGTACTTC.